This is a list of T cell receptor beta chains from one sample in a study of response to subunit inactivated influenza vaccine. TCRdb reanalysed the RT-PCR reads using MiXCR and keeps one entry per CDR3 protein. Here the sample spans roughly 650,000 distinct CDR3 sequences, 15% to 19% being singletons. The sequencing here drew on PBMCs from blood, taken 11 to 12 days after vaccination. The receptors stem from a man aged 45-60 years who received an inactivated influenza vaccine. Both conserved end residues are part of each CDR3. D genes are given only for firm matches. Rows may omit the clone size; those that give it use once, few, many or a size class.

size	D	V	J	DNA	CDR3
few	.	TRBV29-1	TRBJ2-2	TGCAGCGTTGTGAAGGCCACCGGGGAGCTGTTTTTT	CSVVKATGELFF
.	TRBD2	TRBV4-2	TRBJ2-1	TGTGCCAGCAGCCAAGATCGGGCTAGCGGGAATGAGCAGTTCTTC	CASSQDRASGNEQFF
.	TRBD2	TRBV6-1	TRBJ2-5	TGTGCCAGCAGTCGACTAGCGGGAGTACAAGAGACCCAGTACTTC	CASSRLAGVQETQYF
.	.	TRBV4-3	TRBJ2-3	TGCGCCAGCAGCCAATCCGGGAGAGGGGATACGCAGTATTTT	CASSQSGRGDTQYF
.	TRBD2	TRBV27	TRBJ2-7	TGTGCCAGCAGTTTATTCCCTAGCGGAACCTACGAGCAGTACTTC	CASSLFPSGTYEQYF
few	.	TRBV29-1	TRBJ2-4	TGCAGCGTTGCCGACATGGGCGGCATTCAGTACTTC	CSVADMGGIQYF
few	TRBD2	TRBV20-1	TRBJ2-7	TGCAGTGCTAGATTACTAGCGGGAGGATCAGGGGAGCAGTACTTC	CSARLLAGGSGEQYF
.	.	TRBV3-1	TRBJ2-1	TGTGCCAGCAGCACGACTAGTTCTGGTGAGCAGTTCTTC	CASSTTSSGEQFF
few	TRBD2	TRBV7-9	TRBJ2-1	TGTGCCAGCAGCACCTCCCTCGCCAGCGGGAGGGCGAATGAGCAGTTCTTC	CASSTSLASGRANEQFF
many	.	TRBV12-3/TRBV12-4	TRBJ2-7	TGTGCCAGCAGTTTAGGAGGGTACAACGAGCAGTACTTC	CASSLGGYNEQYF
few	.	TRBV6-5	TRBJ1-6	TGTGCCAGCAGTTTCCGGATTAGCTCCTATAATTCACCCCTCCACTTT	CASSFRISSYNSPLHF
.	.	TRBV6-5	TRBJ2-7	TGTGCCAGCAGTTACTCGAGGGAAGCGTACGAGCAGTACTTC	CASSYSREAYEQYF
.	.	TRBV9	TRBJ2-7	TGTGCCAGCAGCGTATCCGTAGACGGCTACGAGCAGTACTTC	CASSVSVDGYEQYF
.	.	TRBV20-1	TRBJ2-3	TGCAGTGCTGGGGGCCCGGGGACCTTCACAGATACGCAGTATTTT	CSAGGPGTFTDTQYF
.	.	TRBV27	TRBJ2-7	TGTGCCAGCAAGGGGGGGGCCTCCTACGAGCAGTACTTC	CASKGGASYEQYF
many	.	TRBV29-1	TRBJ2-7	TGCAGCGCCACGCCCCTGGGACGGACCTACGAGCAGTACTTC	CSATPLGRTYEQYF
.	.	TRBV6-2/TRBV6-3	TRBJ1-1	TGTGCCAGCAGTTACAAGGGACACAACACTGAAGCTTTCTTT	CASSYKGHNTEAFF
few	.	TRBV20-1	TRBJ1-6	TGCAGTGCTAGAGATGGTGCGTCGGGGGGAAATTCACCCCTCCACTTT	CSARDGASGGNSPLHF
few	TRBD2	TRBV2	TRBJ2-7	TGTGCCAGCAACGGACTAGCGGGAGACGAGCAGTACTTC	CASNGLAGDEQYF
.	.	TRBV5-6	TRBJ1-5	TGTGCCAGCAGCGCAAACAGGAATCAGCCCCAGCATTTT	CASSANRNQPQHF
few	TRBD1	TRBV15	TRBJ1-2	TGTGCCACCAGCAGAACCGGGACAGAGTATGGCTACACCTTC	CATSRTGTEYGYTF
few	.	TRBV7-2	TRBJ2-1	TGTGCCAGCAGCTTAGAGGGGGAGGGCAGGTATGAGCAGTTCTTC	CASSLEGEGRYEQFF
few	.	TRBV4-3	TRBJ2-5	TGCGCCAGCAGCCCAAGGTCAGGGGAGACCCAGTACTTC	CASSPRSGETQYF
.	.	TRBV5-1	TRBJ2-1	TGCGCCAGCAGCTTGGTCGGAGATGGCTACAATGAGCAGTTCTTC	CASSLVGDGYNEQFF
few	TRBD1	TRBV28	TRBJ2-5	TGTGCCAGCTCAGAAGGGGGCCCCCCCCAAGAGACCCAGTACTTC	CASSEGGPPQETQYF
few	.	TRBV20-1	TRBJ2-3	TGCAGTGCTAGAGATCCGATCGCCGCCTTCACAGATACGCAGTATTTT	CSARDPIAAFTDTQYF
.	TRBD1	TRBV15	TRBJ2-4	TGTGCCACCAGCCAAAGGACAGGCCTTAAAAACATTCAGTACTTC	CATSQRTGLKNIQYF
few	.	TRBV7-3	TRBJ2-2	TGTGCCAGCAGCTTAAGGAGCAGCCAAAACACCGGGGAGCTGTTTTTT	CASSLRSSQNTGELFF
.	TRBD1	TRBV10-3	TRBJ2-5	TGTGCCATCAGTTTAGACAGGGGAGAGACCCAGTACTTC	CAISLDRGETQYF
few	.	TRBV12-3/TRBV12-4	TRBJ1-6	TGTGCCAGCAGTTGGGGGGATAATTCACCCCTCCACTTT	CASSWGDNSPLHF
.	TRBD1	TRBV24-1	TRBJ2-1	TGTGCCACCAGTGACCCGGGACAGGGTGTGTGGGGGGTCTACAATGAGCAGTTCTTC	CATSDPGQGVWGVYNEQFF
few	.	TRBV7-2	TRBJ2-7	TGTGCCAGCAGCCCCTTACCCGGGCTCGGCTACGAGCAGTACTTC	CASSPLPGLGYEQYF
few	TRBD1	TRBV5-1	TRBJ1-6	TGCGCCAGCAGCTTGGCGGACAGGAGCTCCTATAATTCACCCCTCCACTTT	CASSLADRSSYNSPLHF
.	TRBD2	TRBV27	TRBJ2-2	TGTGCCAGCAGTTTATCCCACAATCCTAGCGGGAGAGCCTGGAACACCGGGGAGCTGTTTTTT	CASSLSHNPSGRAWNTGELFF
many	TRBD2	TRBV10-3	TRBJ2-3	TGTGCCACCGCCGTGCCGGGGGGGGGCGCTGATACGCAGTATTTT	CATAVPGGGADTQYF
.	.	TRBV12-3/TRBV12-4	TRBJ1-2	TGTGCCAGCAGCCCTACAACCGACAATGGCTACACCTTC	CASSPTTDNGYTF
few	.	TRBV20-1	TRBJ1-1	TGCAGTGCACGAATCCTTGGGGATATGAACACTGAAGCTTTCTTT	CSARILGDMNTEAFF
many	TRBD1	TRBV10-3	TRBJ1-6	TGTGCCTCGGCTCCCCCTGGGGACAGGTCGCGGTCACCCCTCCACTTT	CASAPPGDRSRSPLHF
.	.	TRBV6-1	TRBJ2-7	TGTGCCAGCAGTGCCTCCCCGGGGGAACCCTACGAGCAGTACTTC	CASSASPGEPYEQYF
many	.	TRBV7-8	TRBJ2-7	TGTGCCAGCAGCTTAGCGCAAGCAGGGAGCTCCTACGAGCAGTACTTC	CASSLAQAGSSYEQYF
.	.	TRBV20-1	TRBJ1-1	TGCAGTGCTAGAGATCCGGGGAGGTCGAACACTGAAGCTTTCTTT	CSARDPGRSNTEAFF